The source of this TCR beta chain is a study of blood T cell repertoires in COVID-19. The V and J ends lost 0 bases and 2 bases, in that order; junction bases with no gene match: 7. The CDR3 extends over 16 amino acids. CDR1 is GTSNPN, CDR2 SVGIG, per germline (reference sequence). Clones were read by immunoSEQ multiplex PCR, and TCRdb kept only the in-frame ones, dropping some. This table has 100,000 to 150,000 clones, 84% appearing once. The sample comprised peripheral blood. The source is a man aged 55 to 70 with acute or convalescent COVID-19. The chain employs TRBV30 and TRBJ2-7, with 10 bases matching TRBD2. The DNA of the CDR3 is TGTGCCTGGAGTGTAGGGCTAGCGGGAGTTACCTACGAGCAGTACTTC. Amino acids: CAWSVGLAGVTYEQYF.